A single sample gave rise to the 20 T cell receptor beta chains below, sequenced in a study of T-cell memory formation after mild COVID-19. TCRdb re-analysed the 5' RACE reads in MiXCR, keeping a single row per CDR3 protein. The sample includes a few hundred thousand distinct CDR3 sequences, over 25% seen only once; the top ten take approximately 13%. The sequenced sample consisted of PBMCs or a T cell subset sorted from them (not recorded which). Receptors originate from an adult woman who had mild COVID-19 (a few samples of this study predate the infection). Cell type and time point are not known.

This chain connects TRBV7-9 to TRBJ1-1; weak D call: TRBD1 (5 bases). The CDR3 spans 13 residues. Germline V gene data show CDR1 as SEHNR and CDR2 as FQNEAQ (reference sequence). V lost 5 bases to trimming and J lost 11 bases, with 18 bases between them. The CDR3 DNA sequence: TGTGCCAGCAGCCTACCTGGACACCGAGTGGCTTTCTTT. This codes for CASSLPGHRVAFF.

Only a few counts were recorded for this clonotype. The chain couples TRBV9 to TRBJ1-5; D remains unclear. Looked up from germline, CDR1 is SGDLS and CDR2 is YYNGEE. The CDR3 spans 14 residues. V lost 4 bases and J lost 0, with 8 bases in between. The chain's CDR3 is CASSTEDSNQPQHF. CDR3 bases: TGTGCCAGCAGCACAGAAGATAGCAATCAGCCCCAGCATTTT. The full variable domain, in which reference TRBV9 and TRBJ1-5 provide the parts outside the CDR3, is DSGVTQTPKHLITATGQRVTLRCSPRSGDLSVYWYQQSLDQGLQFLIQYYNGEERAKGNILERFSAQQFPDLHSELNLSSLELGDSALYFCASSTEDSNQPQHFGDGTRLSIL.

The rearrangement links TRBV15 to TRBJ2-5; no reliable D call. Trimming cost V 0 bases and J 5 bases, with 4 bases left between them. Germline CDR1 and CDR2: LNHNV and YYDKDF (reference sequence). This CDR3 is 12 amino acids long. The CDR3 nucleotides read TGTGCCACCAGCAGAGATACCGAGACCCAGTACTTC. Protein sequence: CATSRDTETQYF.

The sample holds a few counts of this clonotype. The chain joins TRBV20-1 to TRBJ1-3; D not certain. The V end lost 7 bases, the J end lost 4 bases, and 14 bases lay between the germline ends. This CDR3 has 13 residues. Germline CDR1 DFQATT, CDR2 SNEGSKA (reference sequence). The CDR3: CSVVLLGGNTIYF. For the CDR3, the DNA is TGCAGTGTAGTGCTTCTGGGGGGAAACACCATATATTTT.

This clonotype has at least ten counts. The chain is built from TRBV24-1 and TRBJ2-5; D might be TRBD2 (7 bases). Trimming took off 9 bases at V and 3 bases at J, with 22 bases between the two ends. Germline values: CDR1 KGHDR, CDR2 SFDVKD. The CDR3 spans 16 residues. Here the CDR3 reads CATAWGGQGSKETQYF. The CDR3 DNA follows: TGTGCCACCGCCTGGGGGGGCCAGGGGTCCAAAGAGACCCAGTACTTC.

In DNA, the CDR3 is TGTGCCATCAGTGAGTCAAGCGGGAGGGCCGGGGATACGCAGTATTTT. Translation: CAISESSGRAGDTQYF. The chain links TRBV10-3 to TRBJ2-3, with 10 positions matching TRBD2. The germline CDR1 and CDR2 sequences are ENHRY and SYGVKD. CDR3 length: 16 residues. V lost 0 bases and J lost 6; bases outside the gene matches: 6.

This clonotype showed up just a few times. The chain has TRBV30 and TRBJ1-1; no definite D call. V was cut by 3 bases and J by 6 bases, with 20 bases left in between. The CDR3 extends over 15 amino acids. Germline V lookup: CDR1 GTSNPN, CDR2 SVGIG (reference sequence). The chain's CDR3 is CAWRAGLAFFPEAFF. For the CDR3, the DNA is TGTGCCTGGAGGGCCGGCCTTGCATTCTTCCCTGAAGCTTTCTTT.

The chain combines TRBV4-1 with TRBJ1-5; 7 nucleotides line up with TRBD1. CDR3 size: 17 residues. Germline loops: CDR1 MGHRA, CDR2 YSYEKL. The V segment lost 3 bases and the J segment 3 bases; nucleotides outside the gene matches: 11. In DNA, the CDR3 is TGCGCCAGCAGCCACCAATCCGTCGGACAGGACAATCAGCCCCAGCATTTT. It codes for CASSHQSVGQDNQPQHF.

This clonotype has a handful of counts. CDR3 DNA: TGCAGCGTTGAAGGACTAGCGGTCAATGAGCAGTTCTTC. Its translation is CSVEGLAVNEQFF. The chain carries TRBV29-1 and TRBJ2-1; 9 nucleotides line up with TRBD2. The CDR3 is 13 residues long. The germline V gene has CDR1 SQVTM and CDR2 ANQGSEA. The V and J ends lost 1 base and 6 bases, in that order; junction bases with no gene match: 1.

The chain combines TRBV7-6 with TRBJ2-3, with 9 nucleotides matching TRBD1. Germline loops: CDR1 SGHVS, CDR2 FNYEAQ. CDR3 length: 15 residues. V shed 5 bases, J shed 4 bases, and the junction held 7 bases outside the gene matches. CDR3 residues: CASSQTGQGPDTQYF. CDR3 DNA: TGTGCCAGCAGCCAAACGGGACAGGGTCCAGATACGCAGTATTTT.

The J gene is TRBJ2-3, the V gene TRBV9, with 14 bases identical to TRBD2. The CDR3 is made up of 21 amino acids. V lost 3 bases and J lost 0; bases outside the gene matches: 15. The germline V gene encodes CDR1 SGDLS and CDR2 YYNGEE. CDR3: CASSEQPGLAGALVSTDTQYF. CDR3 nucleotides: TGTGCCAGCAGCGAGCAACCGGGACTAGCGGGAGCGTTGGTTAGCACAGATACGCAGTATTTT.

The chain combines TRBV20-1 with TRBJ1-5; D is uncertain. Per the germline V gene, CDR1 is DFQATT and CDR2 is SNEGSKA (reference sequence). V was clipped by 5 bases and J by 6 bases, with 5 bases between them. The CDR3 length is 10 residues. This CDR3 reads CSADGQPQHF. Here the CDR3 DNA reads TGCAGTGCTGACGGTCAGCCCCAGCATTTT.

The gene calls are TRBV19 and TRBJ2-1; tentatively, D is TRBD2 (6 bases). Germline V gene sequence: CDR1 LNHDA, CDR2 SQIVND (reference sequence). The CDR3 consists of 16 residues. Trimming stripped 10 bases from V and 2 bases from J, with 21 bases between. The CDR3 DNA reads TGTGCCACGAAGTCCTCCGGGACTCGAACCTACAATGAGCAGTTCTTC. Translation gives CATKSSGTRTYNEQFF.

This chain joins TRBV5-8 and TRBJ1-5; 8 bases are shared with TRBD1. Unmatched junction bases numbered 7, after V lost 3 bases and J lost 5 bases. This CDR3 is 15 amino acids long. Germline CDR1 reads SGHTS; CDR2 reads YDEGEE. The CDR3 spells CASSWTGNGHQPQHF. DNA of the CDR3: TGTGCCAGCAGCTGGACAGGGAATGGGCATCAGCCCCAGCATTTT.

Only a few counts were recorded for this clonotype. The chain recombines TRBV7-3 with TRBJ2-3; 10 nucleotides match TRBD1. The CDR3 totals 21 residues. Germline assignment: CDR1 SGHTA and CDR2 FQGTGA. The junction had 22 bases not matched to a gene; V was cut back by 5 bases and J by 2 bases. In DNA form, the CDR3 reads TGTGCCAGCAGCCCGTCCCGCGTTCCCCGACAGGGGGCAACGCACACAGATACGCAGTATTTT. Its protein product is CASSPSRVPRQGATHTDTQYF.

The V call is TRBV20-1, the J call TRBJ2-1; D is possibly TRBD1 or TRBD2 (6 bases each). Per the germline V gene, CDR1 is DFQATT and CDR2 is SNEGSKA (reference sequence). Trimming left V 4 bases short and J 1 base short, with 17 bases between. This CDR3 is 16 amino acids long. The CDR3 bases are TGCAGTGCTAAGGACATTAGGGGGGATTCCTACAATGAGCAGTTCTTC. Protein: CSAKDIRGDSYNEQFF.

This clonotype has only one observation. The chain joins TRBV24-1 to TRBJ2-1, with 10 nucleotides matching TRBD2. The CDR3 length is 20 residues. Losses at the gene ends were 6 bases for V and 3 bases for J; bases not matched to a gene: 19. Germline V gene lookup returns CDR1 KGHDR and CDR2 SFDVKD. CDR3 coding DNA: TGTGCCACCAGTCAAAAAGTAGGGGGGGCTTGGACTAGCGGCTACAATGAGCAGTTCTTC. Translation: CATSQKVGGAWTSGYNEQFF.

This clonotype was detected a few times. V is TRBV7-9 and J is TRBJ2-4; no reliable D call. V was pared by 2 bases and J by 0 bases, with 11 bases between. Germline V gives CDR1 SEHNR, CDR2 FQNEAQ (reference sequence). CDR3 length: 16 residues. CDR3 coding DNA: TGTGCCAGCAGCTTATCGAGTACTCTAGCCAAAAACATTCAGTACTTC. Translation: CASSLSSTLAKNIQYF.

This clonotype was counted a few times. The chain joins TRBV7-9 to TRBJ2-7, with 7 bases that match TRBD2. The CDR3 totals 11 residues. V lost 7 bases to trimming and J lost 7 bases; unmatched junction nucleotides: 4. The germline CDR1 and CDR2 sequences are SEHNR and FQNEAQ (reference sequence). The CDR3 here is CASTEAGEQYF. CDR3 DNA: TGTGCCAGCACCGAAGCGGGGGAGCAGTACTTC.

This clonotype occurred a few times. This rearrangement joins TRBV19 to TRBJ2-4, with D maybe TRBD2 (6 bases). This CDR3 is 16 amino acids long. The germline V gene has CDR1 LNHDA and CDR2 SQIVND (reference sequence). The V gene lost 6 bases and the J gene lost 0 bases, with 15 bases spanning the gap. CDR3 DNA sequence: TGTGCCAGTAGCCCGCGGGGAGGACTAGCCAAAAACATTCAGTACTTC. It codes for CASSPRGGLAKNIQYF. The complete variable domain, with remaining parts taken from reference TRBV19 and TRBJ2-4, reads DGGITQSPKYLFRKEGQNVTLSCEQNLNHDAMYWYRQDPGQGLRLIYYSQIVNDFQKGDIAEGYSVSREKKESFPLTVTSAQKNPTAFYLCASSPRGGLAKNIQYFGAGTRLSVL.